This TCR beta chain is drawn from a study of cytomegalovirus exposure and HLA in healthy donors. CDR1 is SEHNR, CDR2 FQNEAQ, per germline (reference sequence). The CDR3 runs to 17 residues. V lost 1 base and J lost 8, with 20 bases in between. The study ran its PCR with 60 Vbeta and 13 Jbeta primers. Profiled with immunoSEQ multiplex PCR; TCRdb holds only in-frame clones, not every one. Here the sample table reports 100,000 to 150,000 clones. Sequencing was carried out using PBMCs. This sequence joins TRBV7-9 and TRBJ1-4, with D perhaps TRBD1 (5 bases). This TCR was recovered from a man aged 35-49 years in good health and CMV-seronegative. The CDR3 DNA is TGTGCCAGCAGCTTAGGGGGCCCATCTTCAGGGCGGGAAAAACTGTTTTTT. Amino acids: CASSLGGPSSGREKLFF.